A selection of T cell receptor beta chains follows, all from one sample in a study of T-cell reconstitution after alpha-beta-depleted transplantation in children. MiXCR, run by TCRdb on the PCR reads, gives a single entry per CDR3 protein. The data show 150,000 to 200,000 distinct CDR3 sequences, approximately 6.8% seen once. The source material was PBMCs, sampled before TCRalphabeta/CD19-depleted stem cell transplant. The receptors were gathered from a girl under three years old with combined immunodeficiency, due to receive a stem cell transplant. Both conserved end residues are part of each CDR3. Fields, in order: D gene, J gene, clone size, V gene, CDR3 protein, CDR3 DNA. A D gene is named only where the DNA matches it firmly. A row's size may be missing; if present it is once, few, many or a size class.

>.|TRBJ2-3|many|TRBV7-9
CASSPGVPAQYF
TGTGCCAGCAGCCCAGGAGTCCCCGCGCAGTATTTT
>.|TRBJ2-1|many|TRBV5-6
CASSPTPVNEQFF
TGTGCCAGCAGCCCTACCCCTGTGAATGAGCAGTTCTTC
>TRBD2|TRBJ2-2|once|TRBV20-1
CCATTSGRAWGGGELFF
TGCTGCGCGACTACTAGCGGGAGGGCCTGGGGGGGCGGGGAGCTGTTTTTT
>TRBD2|TRBJ2-3|.|TRBV3-1
CATSQAPQLAGFTDTQYF
TGTGCCACCAGCCAAGCCCCCCAACTAGCGGGATTCACAGATACGCAGTATTTT
>.|TRBJ2-4|many|TRBV15
CATSRDQRLRLKNIQYF
TGTGCCACCAGCAGAGATCAGCGGCTCAGGCTTAAAAACATTCAGTACTTC
>TRBD2|TRBJ2-1|many|TRBV2
CASKTSGRAYHNEQFF
TGTGCCAGCAAAACTAGCGGGAGGGCCTATCACAATGAGCAGTTCTTC
>.|TRBJ2-1|many|TRBV29-1
CSVEYSEQFF
TGCAGCGTTGAGTACTCTGAGCAGTTCTTC
>TRBD2|TRBJ2-1|many|TRBV7-3
CASSTQRGASYNEQFF
TGTGCCAGCAGCACACAGCGGGGGGCCTCCTACAATGAGCAGTTCTTC
>.|TRBJ2-2|few|TRBV24-1
CATEGVENTGELFF
TGTGCCACCGAGGGGGTCGAGAACACCGGGGAGCTGTTTTTT
>.|TRBJ1-2|many|TRBV5-5
CASRISTGTDYGYTF
TGTGCCAGCAGGATTTCTACCGGGACGGACTATGGCTACACCTTC
>.|TRBJ2-1|few|TRBV3-1
CASTPGGDIFRSYNEQFF
TGTGCCAGCACCCCCGGGGGTGACATTTTTCGCTCCTACAATGAGCAGTTCTTC
>TRBD1|TRBJ2-2|many|TRBV7-8
CASSSAGTGVFTGELFF
TGTGCCAGCAGCTCCGCCGGGACAGGGGTCTTCACCGGGGAGCTGTTTTTT
>TRBD2|TRBJ2-7|many|TRBV28
CASSLSGGRDEQYF
TGTGCCAGCAGTTTGTCGGGCGGGAGGGACGAGCAGTACTTC
>.|TRBJ2-5|many|TRBV12-3/TRBV12-4
CASSLSQAQETQYF
TGTGCCAGCAGTTTGAGTCAGGCCCAAGAGACCCAGTACTTC
>TRBD2|TRBJ2-3|many|TRBV20-1
CSAVTGGSADTQYF
TGCAGTGCTGTTACTGGCGGGAGCGCAGATACGCAGTATTTT
>.|TRBJ2-1|many|TRBV4-3
CASSPRKVDEQFF
TGCGCCAGCAGCCCTAGAAAGGTGGATGAGCAGTTCTTC
>.|TRBJ1-2|many|TRBV20-1
CSAPLPSAYGYTF
TGCAGTGCCCCACTACCGAGCGCCTATGGCTACACCTTC
>TRBD2|TRBJ2-6|.|TRBV27
CASLGAGGPTGANVLTF
TGTGCCAGCTTGGGGGCGGGAGGGCCGACTGGGGCCAACGTCCTGACTTTC
>TRBD1|TRBJ1-4|many|TRBV29-1
CSVLGQGGWDEKLFF
TGCAGCGTTCTGGGACAGGGGGGTTGGGATGAAAAACTGTTTTTT
>TRBD2|TRBJ2-2|many|TRBV12-3/TRBV12-4
CASTRAGEGLFF
TGTGCCAGCACGAGGGCGGGGGAGGGGCTGTTTTTT
>.|TRBJ2-5|many|TRBV28
CASSRKRANQETQYF
TGTGCCAGCAGCCGAAAGCGGGCCAACCAAGAGACCCAGTACTTC
>.|TRBJ2-1|many|TRBV29-1
CSARRGDNEQFF
TGCAGCGCGAGAAGGGGGGACAATGAGCAGTTCTTC
>TRBD1|TRBJ2-5|.|TRBV11-3
CASSSQQGARETQYF
TGTGCCAGCAGCTCCCAACAGGGGGCCAGAGAGACCCAGTACTTC
>.|TRBJ2-3|many|TRBV10-3
CAISEYEAFRDTQYF
TGTGCCATCAGTGAGTACGAGGCTTTCAGAGATACGCAGTATTTT
>TRBD2|TRBJ2-5|many|TRBV7-6
CASSLELAGVIQETQYF
TGTGCCAGCAGCTTAGAACTAGCGGGGGTGATTCAAGAGACCCAGTACTTC
>.|TRBJ2-6|many|TRBV29-1
CSVMGFSGANVLTF
TGCAGCGTGATGGGGTTCTCTGGGGCCAACGTCCTGACTTTC
>TRBD2|TRBJ2-3|many|TRBV20-1
CSAGGTSGISTDTQYF
TGCAGTGCTGGGGGGACTAGCGGGATCAGCACAGATACGCAGTATTTT
>TRBD2|TRBJ2-7|few|TRBV6-1
CASLAGVGSYEQYF
TGTGCCAGCTTAGCGGGAGTGGGCTCCTACGAGCAGTACTTC
>.|TRBJ1-1|many|TRBV5-1
CASSLFAPTEAFF
TGCGCCAGCAGCTTGTTTGCGCCCACTGAAGCTTTCTTT
>TRBD1|TRBJ2-6|many|TRBV24-1
CATSGDLDREAGANVLTF
TGTGCCACCAGTGGAGACCTGGACAGGGAAGCTGGGGCCAACGTCCTGACTTTC
>.|TRBJ2-5|many|TRBV28
CASSYPGASQETQYF
TGTGCCAGCAGTTACCCCGGAGCGAGTCAAGAGACCCAGTACTTC
>.|TRBJ2-2|many|TRBV11-1
CASSQNRDANTGELFF
TGTGCCAGCAGCCAAAACAGGGACGCGAACACCGGGGAGCTGTTTTTT
>TRBD2|TRBJ2-1|.|TRBV29-1
CSVPYGMGLAGSESSYNEQFF
TGCAGCGTTCCCTACGGAATGGGACTAGCGGGGTCCGAAAGCTCCTACAATGAGCAGTTCTTC
>TRBD1|TRBJ1-2|many|TRBV27
CASRQGLNTF
TGTGCCAGTAGACAGGGGCTTAACACCTTC
>.|TRBJ2-2|many|TRBV25-1
CASRSGLDTGELFF
TGTGCCAGCAGAAGCGGGTTGGACACCGGGGAGCTGTTTTTT
>TRBD1|TRBJ2-7|many|TRBV19
CASSKGAVIYYEQYF
TGTGCCAGTAGTAAGGGGGCAGTCATCTACTACGAGCAGTACTTC
>.|TRBJ2-5|many|TRBV6-5
CASSYPGVETQYF
TGTGCCAGCAGTTACCCGGGAGTGGAGACCCAGTACTTC
>.|TRBJ2-4|many|TRBV10-3
CAISEFWRSEGRNIQYF
TGTGCCATCAGTGAGTTTTGGAGATCGGAGGGCCGGAACATTCAGTACTTC
>TRBD1|TRBJ1-4|many|TRBV20-1
CSARMDRVEKLFF
TGCAGTGCAAGAATGGACAGGGTTGAAAAACTGTTTTTT
>TRBD2|TRBJ2-3|many|TRBV12-3/TRBV12-4
CASSLINSGGATDTQYF
TGTGCCAGCAGTTTAATCAATAGCGGGGGGGCCACAGATACGCAGTATTTT
>.|TRBJ2-7|many|TRBV6-1
CASSSWSGGTYEQYF
TGTGCCAGCAGCTCCTGGTCCGGGGGAACCTACGAGCAGTACTTC
>.|TRBJ2-7|many|TRBV20-1
CSARDQPQGSYEQYF
TGCAGTGCTAGAGATCAACCGCAGGGCTCCTACGAGCAGTACTTC
>.|TRBJ2-7|.|TRBV4-3
CASSQDGGEQYF
TGCGCCAGCAGCCAAGATGGCGGGGAGCAGTACTTC
>.|TRBJ2-1|few|TRBV5-1
CASSLGIGNEQFF
TGCGCCAGCAGCTTGGGTATAGGCAATGAGCAGTTCTTC
>.|TRBJ1-1|few|TRBV30
CAWSVTKGTEAFF
TGTGCCTGGAGTGTTACGAAGGGGACTGAAGCTTTCTTT
>.|TRBJ2-1|many|TRBV27
CASSLQGGTNEQFF
TGTGCCAGCAGTTTACAGGGAGGAACGAATGAGCAGTTCTTC
>.|TRBJ1-1|.|TRBV30
CAGKRTENTEAFF
TGTGCCGGGAAGAGGACCGAGAACACTGAAGCTTTCTTT
>.|TRBJ2-7|many|TRBV28
CASSLFQGYEQYF
TGTGCCAGCAGTTTATTTCAGGGTTACGAGCAGTACTTC
>TRBD1|TRBJ2-7|many|TRBV29-1
CSVEVGTAFSYEQYF
TGCAGCGTTGAAGTCGGGACAGCCTTCTCCTACGAGCAGTACTTC
>.|TRBJ1-4|many|TRBV21-1
CANSTARNEKLFF
TGTGCCAACTCGACAGCCCGTAATGAAAAACTGTTTTTT